This T cell receptor beta chain is drawn from a study of radiotherapy plus CTLA-4 blockade in lung cancer. The CDR3 runs 15 residues. With 4 bases removed from V and 0 bases from J, the gap between germline ends came to 11 bases. Per the germline V gene, CDR1 is SGHDT and CDR2 is YYEEEE. Generated by immunoSEQ multiplex PCR, the TCRdb table keeps only in-frame clones and is missing some. The sample gives about 90,000 clones, over 80% of which show up once; roughly 15% is in the top ten. Sequenced here: peripheral blood, sampled from a patient treated with radiotherapy plus ipilimumab. The TCR originated in a human donor with non-small cell lung cancer that progressed on radiotherapy plus ipilimumab. The gene calls are TRBV5-6 and TRBJ1-5; no firm D call. CDR3 residues: CASSLGFYSNQPQHF. DNA of the CDR3: TGTGCCAGCAGCCTGGGATTCTATAGCAATCAGCCCCAGCATTTT.